Sequencing of this TCR beta chain was carried out in a study of blood T cell repertoires in COVID-19. Study context: The samples span acute and convalescent COVID-19 from the United States, Italy and Spain.

The data were produced by immunoSEQ multiplex PCR, yet TCRdb's version contains in-frame clones alone and is incomplete. The sample lists some 250,000 clones; approximately 91% were seen once. This clone was counted a single time. The origin of this receptor is a human donor in a cohort exposed to, infected with or recovered from COVID-19 (not recorded which). The donor label of this sample is uncertain. The sequencing sample was made of PBMCs or T cells enriched from blood (not recorded which).

CDR3 protein: CASSQGPNQPQHF. DNA for the CDR3: TGTGCCAGTAGCCAGGGGCCCAATCAGCCCCAGCATTTT. This chain connects TRBV19 to TRBJ1-5; possible D gene TRBD1, 6 bases. The CDR3 totals 13 residues. Trimming pared 6 bases from V and 3 bases from J, leaving 9 bases between. The germline gives CDR1 LNHDA, CDR2 SQIVND (reference sequence).